This T cell receptor beta chain appears in the sequencing data of a study of untreated major depressive disorder. Thawed PBMCs underwent magnetic negative selection for CD4+ T cells. General study points: CD4+ T cells from depressed patients used TRBV05-01 (Vbeta 5.1) more often than controls.

Repertoires were generated with immunoSEQ multiplex PCR, while TCRdb's copy carries only in-frame clones and drops some. The sample yields 20,000 or so clones, more than 85% seen once. V was cut by 6 bases and J by 0 bases, with 8 bases left in between. The CDR3 is 14 amino acids. CDR1 SGHAT and CDR2 FQNNGV come from the germline V gene. With regard to this clone: The antigen is undetermined.

This clonotype originated in a woman aged 40 to 55 with major depressive disorder. The sequenced sample consisted of CD4+ T cells from PBMCs. The chain uses TRBV11-2 and TRBJ2-2; D remains unclear. The CDR3: CASRGTANTGELFF. Here the CDR3 DNA reads TGTGCCAGCAGAGGTACAGCGAACACCGGGGAGCTGTTTTTT.